These 14 T cell receptor beta chains share one sample of origin, sequenced in a study of blood T cell repertoires in COVID-19. Repertoires were generated with immunoSEQ multiplex PCR, while TCRdb's copy carries only in-frame clones and drops some. The sample lists 310,000 or so clones, approximately 84% occurring once. The material sequenced was PBMCs or T cells enriched from blood (not recorded which). These receptors were taken from a woman in her late teens or twenties who had recovered from COVID-19.

The V and J genes are TRBV7-6 and TRBJ1-1, with 8 bases aligning to TRBD1. V dropped 4 bases and J dropped 1; count of bases not matched to a gene: 8. Per the germline V gene, CDR1 is SGHVS and CDR2 is FNYEAQ. The CDR3 length is 16 residues. The CDR3: CASSYGEGTGNTEAFF. For the CDR3, the DNA is TGTGCCAGCAGCTACGGAGAGGGGACAGGGAACACTGAAGCTTTCTTT.

The rearrangement links TRBV18 to TRBJ1-1, with 7 bases lining up with TRBD1. The V segment lost 2 bases and the J segment 2 bases; nucleotides outside the gene matches: 8. This CDR3 spans 16 amino acids. Germline V gene sequence: CDR1 KGHSH, CDR2 LQKENI. The CDR3, as DNA: TGTGCCAGCTCACCAGGCCCCGACAGGGCCAACACTGAAGCTTTCTTT. This sequence encodes CASSPGPDRANTEAFF.

For this clone: Different DNA sequences within this sample yield the same CDR3. The chain employs TRBV19 and TRBJ1-1; TRBD1 might be the D (6 bases). The germline CDR1 and CDR2 sequences are LNHDA and SQIVND (reference sequence). This CDR3 region has 13 residues. The germline V and J ends were trimmed by 3 bases and 8 bases, with 13 bases remaining between them. CDR3 amino acids: CASSIGRGAEAFF. The CDR3 DNA is TGTGCCAGTAGTATTGGGAGGGGGGCCGAAGCTTTCTTT.

This chain connects TRBV27 to TRBJ2-1; D might be TRBD2 (5 bases). This CDR3 is 17 amino acids long. Trimming removed 4 bases from V and 2 bases from J, with 18 bases in between. Germline V gene lookup returns CDR1 MNHEY and CDR2 SMNVEV (reference sequence). Written as DNA, the CDR3 is TGTGCCAGCAGTTCGACTACTAGTGACTATACCTACAATGAGCAGTTCTTC. This codes for CASSSTTSDYTYNEQFF.

This clone was detected only once. The chain uses TRBV24-1 and TRBJ1-4; TRBD1 agrees at 9 bases. Trimming removed 4 bases from V and 5 bases from J; junction bases left unmatched: 4. The CDR3 totals 15 residues. Germline V gene sequence: CDR1 KGHDR, CDR2 SFDVKD. CDR3 region: CATSDPGTGNEKLFF. CDR3 nucleotides: TGTGCCACCAGTGACCCCGGGACAGGGAATGAAAAACTGTTTTTT.

The CDR3 DNA follows: TGTGCCAGCAGCTTAGTTCACAGGAACACTGAAGCTTTCTTT. This sequence encodes CASSLVHRNTEAFF. The chain has TRBV7-8 and TRBJ1-1, with D hard to call. Germline lookup yields CDR1 SGHVS and CDR2 FQNEAQ. V lost 1 base and J lost 1, with 7 bases in between. This CDR3 region has 14 residues.

This chain uses TRBV11-3 with TRBJ2-7; D not certain. The V and J ends lost 5 bases and 1 base respectively, with 9 bases between them. The CDR3 has 13 residues. Germline CDR1 is SGHNT and CDR2 is YENEEA. Written as DNA, the CDR3 is TGTGCCAGCAGCAAAGACAATTCCTACGAGCAGTACTTC. Translation: CASSKDNSYEQYF.

This clone was recorded once. The chain employs TRBV30 and TRBJ1-2; D call uncertain. Trimming shortened V by 4 bases and J by 3 bases, and 21 bases separated the two germline ends. This CDR3 region has 16 residues. CDR1 GTSNPN and CDR2 SVGIG come from the germline V gene (reference sequence). CDR3 nucleotides: TGTGCCTGGACCACCACCGCGAGGGAGGATTACTATGGCTACACCTTC. This translates into CAWTTTAREDYYGYTF.

V usage is TRBV4-2 and J usage is TRBJ2-5; 12 bases map to TRBD2. CDR3 size: 17 residues. Germline CDR1 reads LGHNA; CDR2 reads YNFKEQ. With V trimmed by 1 base and J by 5 bases, 8 bases remained unmatched. Written as DNA, the CDR3 is TGTGCCAGCAGCCAAGGAACTAGCGGGGGGTTAGGGGAGACCCAGTACTTC. Translating gives CASSQGTSGGLGETQYF.

The V and J genes are TRBV13 and TRBJ2-3; 7 nucleotides agree with TRBD2. CDR1 is PRHDT, CDR2 FYEKMQ, per germline (reference sequence). The junction had 8 bases not matched to a gene; V was cut back by 5 bases and J by 6 bases. The CDR3 sequence is 14 residues long. CDR3 nucleotide sequence: TGTGCCAGCAGCCCCCCAGGGCGGGAGGATACGCAGTATTTT. It yields the protein CASSPPGREDTQYF.

This clone was seen only once. This chain joins TRBV2 and TRBJ1-1; a possible D gene is TRBD1 (5 bases). There are 16 residues in the CDR3. Germline CDR1 is SNHLY and CDR2 is FYNNEI. Trimming stripped 4 bases from V and 0 bases from J, with 15 bases between. CDR3: CASSGRIGHLNTEAFF. The DNA for the CDR3 is TGTGCCAGCAGTGGAAGGATAGGACATCTGAACACTGAAGCTTTCTTT.

This rearrangement joins TRBV10-2 to TRBJ1-2; no clear D. The germline gives CDR1 WSHSY, CDR2 SAAADI. The CDR3 extends over 11 amino acids. Deletions cut 7 bases from V and 7 bases from J, with 10 bases between. The CDR3 sequence: CASKEAVGYTF. DNA for the CDR3: TGCGCCAGCAAAGAGGCAGTTGGCTACACCTTC.

The rearrangement joins TRBV30 to TRBJ1-1, with D perhaps TRBD1 (5 bases). CDR1 and CDR2 from the germline V gene are GTSNPN and SVGIG (reference sequence). The CDR3 extends over 12 amino acids. Trimming removed 3 bases at V and 0 bases at J, with 5 bases between. The CDR3 protein is CAWRTVNTEAFF. The CDR3 region has the DNA TGTGCCTGGAGGACAGTGAACACTGAAGCTTTCTTT.

The rearrangement links TRBV18 to TRBJ2-1; the match to TRBD1 covers 8 bases. This CDR3 is built from 14 residues. The germline V gene has CDR1 KGHSH and CDR2 LQKENI. With V trimmed by 5 bases and J by 5 bases, 5 bases remained unmatched. CDR3 sequence: CASSGQGANNEQFF. CDR3 in DNA: TGTGCCAGCTCAGGACAGGGTGCCAACAATGAGCAGTTCTTC. Using reference TRBV18 and TRBJ2-1 for the parts outside the CDR3, the full variable domain is NAGVMQNPRHLVRRRGQEARLRCSPMKGHSHVYWYRQLPEEGLKFMVYLQKENIIDESGMPKERFSAEFPKEGPSILRIQQVVRGDSAAYFCASSGQGANNEQFFGPGTRLTVL.